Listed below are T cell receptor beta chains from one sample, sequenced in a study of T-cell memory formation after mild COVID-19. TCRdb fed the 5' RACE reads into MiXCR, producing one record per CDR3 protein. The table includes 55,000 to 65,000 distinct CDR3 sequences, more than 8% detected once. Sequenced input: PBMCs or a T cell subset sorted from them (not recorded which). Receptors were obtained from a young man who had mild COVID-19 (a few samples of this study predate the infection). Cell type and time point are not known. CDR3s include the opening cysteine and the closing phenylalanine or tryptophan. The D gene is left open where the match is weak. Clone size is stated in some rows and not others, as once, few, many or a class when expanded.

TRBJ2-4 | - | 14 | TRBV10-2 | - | CASSHGRGSNIQYF | TGCGCCAGCAGTCACGGACGGGGCTCAAACATTCAGTACTTC
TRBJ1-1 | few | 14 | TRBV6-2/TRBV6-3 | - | CASSYTETVLVAFF | TGTGCCAGCAGTTACACGGAGACAGTACTCGTCGCTTTCTTT
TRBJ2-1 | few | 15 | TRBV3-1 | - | CASSQPLDGYNEQFF | TGTGCCAGCAGCCAACCCCTAGACGGCTACAATGAGCAGTTCTTC
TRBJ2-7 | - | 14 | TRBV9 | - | CASSVVAGAREQYF | TGTGCCAGCAGCGTAGTGGCTGGGGCGCGGGAGCAGTACTTC
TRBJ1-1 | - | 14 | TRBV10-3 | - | CAIKIDSQNTEAFF | TGTGCCATCAAAATCGACAGTCAGAACACTGAAGCTTTCTTT
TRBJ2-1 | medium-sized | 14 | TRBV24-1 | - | CATSLTGGYNEQFF | TGTGCCACCAGTCTAACAGGCGGATACAATGAGCAGTTCTTC
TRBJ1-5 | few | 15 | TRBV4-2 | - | CASSQVRSLGQPQHF | TGTGCCAGCAGCCAAGTAAGGTCTCTAGGGCAGCCCCAGCATTTT
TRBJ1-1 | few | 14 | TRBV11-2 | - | CASSFRGSDTEAFF | TGTGCCAGCAGCTTTCGAGGTAGCGACACTGAAGCTTTCTTT
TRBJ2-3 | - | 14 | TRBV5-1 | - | CASSLVGAPDTQYF | TGCGCCAGCAGCTTGGTGGGGGCCCCAGATACGCAGTATTTT
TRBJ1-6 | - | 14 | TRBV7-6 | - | CASSSRDMDSPLHF | TGTGCCAGCAGCTCGCGGGACATGGATTCACCCCTCCACTTT
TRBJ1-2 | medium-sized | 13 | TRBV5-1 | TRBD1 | CASSRDSSYGYTF | TGCGCCAGCAGCAGGGACAGTTCGTATGGCTACACCTTC